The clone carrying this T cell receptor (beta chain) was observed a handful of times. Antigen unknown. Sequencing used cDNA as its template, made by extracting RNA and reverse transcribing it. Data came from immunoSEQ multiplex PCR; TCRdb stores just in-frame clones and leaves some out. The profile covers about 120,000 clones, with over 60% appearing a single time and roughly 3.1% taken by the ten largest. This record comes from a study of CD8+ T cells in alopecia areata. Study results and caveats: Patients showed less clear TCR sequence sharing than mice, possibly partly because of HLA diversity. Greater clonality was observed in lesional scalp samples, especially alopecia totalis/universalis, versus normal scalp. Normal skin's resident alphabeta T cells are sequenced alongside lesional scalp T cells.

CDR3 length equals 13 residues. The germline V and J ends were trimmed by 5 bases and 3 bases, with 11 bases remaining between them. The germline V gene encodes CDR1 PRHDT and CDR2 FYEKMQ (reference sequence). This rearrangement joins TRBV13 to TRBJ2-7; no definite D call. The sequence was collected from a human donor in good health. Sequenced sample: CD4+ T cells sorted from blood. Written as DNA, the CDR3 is TGTGCCAGCAGCACCGGACGGAGCTACGAGCAGTACTTC. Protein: CASSTGRSYEQYF.